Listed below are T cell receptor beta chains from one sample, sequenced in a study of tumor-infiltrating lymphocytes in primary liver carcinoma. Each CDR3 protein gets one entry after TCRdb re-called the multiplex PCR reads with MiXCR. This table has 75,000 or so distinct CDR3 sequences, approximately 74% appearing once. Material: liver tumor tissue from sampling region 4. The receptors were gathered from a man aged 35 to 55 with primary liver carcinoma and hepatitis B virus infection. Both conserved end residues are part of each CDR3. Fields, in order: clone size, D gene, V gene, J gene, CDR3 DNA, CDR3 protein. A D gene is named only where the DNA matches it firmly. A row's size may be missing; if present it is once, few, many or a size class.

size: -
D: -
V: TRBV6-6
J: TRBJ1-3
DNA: TGTGCCAGCAGTTGTTCGGAGGGGCTCTCTGGAAACACCATATATTTT
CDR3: CASSCSEGLSGNTIYF

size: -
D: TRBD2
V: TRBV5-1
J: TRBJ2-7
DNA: TGCGCCAGCAGGCCGGGGGGTTACGAGCAGTACTTC
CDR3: CASRPGGYEQYF

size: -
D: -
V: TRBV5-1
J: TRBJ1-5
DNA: TGTGTCAGCAGCGGAGGGGGGAATCAGCCCCAGCATTTT
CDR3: CVSSGGGNQPQHF

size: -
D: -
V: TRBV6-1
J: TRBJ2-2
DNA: TGTGCCATCTGTGAACACGGAGCAGGGGAGCTGTTTTTT
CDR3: CAICEHGAGELFF

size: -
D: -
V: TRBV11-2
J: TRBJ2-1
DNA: TGTGCCAGTAGCTCGCGCACCAGCATGAGGATCTATGAGCAGTTCTTC
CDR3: CASSSRTSMRIYEQFF

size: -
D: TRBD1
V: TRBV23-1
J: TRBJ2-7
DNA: TGCGCGGGCAGTCAATCCCGGCTAAGACAGGGGCGCTTC
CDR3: CAGSQSRLRQGRF

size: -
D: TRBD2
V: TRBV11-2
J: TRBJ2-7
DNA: TGTGTCTGCAGTGCCTTGACTAGCGGGTCCTACGAGCAGTACTTC
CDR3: CVCSALTSGSYEQYF

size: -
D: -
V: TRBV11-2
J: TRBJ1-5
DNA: TGTGCCAGCAGCTTAGGAGGGGGGCATCAGCCCCAGCACTTT
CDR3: CASSLGGGHQPQHF

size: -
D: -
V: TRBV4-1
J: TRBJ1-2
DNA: TGTGCCAGCAGCCAGACGACAGGAGGCTACACCTTC
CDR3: CASSQTTGGYTF

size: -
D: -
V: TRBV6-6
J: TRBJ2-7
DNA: TGTGCCAGCTGTTACTCGATAGGGGGTCATGACGAGCAGTACTTC
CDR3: CASCYSIGGHDEQYF

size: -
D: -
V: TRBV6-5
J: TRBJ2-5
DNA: TGTGCCAGCAGTTATAGGGTTTGGGAGACCCAACACTTC
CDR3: CASSYRVWETQHF

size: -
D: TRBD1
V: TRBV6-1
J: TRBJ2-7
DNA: TGTGCCAGCAGTGAAGCTCCGGGACAGGGCTACGAGGAATACTTC
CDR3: CASSEAPGQGYEEYF

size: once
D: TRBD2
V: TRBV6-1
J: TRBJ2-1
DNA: TGTGCCAGCAGGGAGAAGGCGGGAGATACGAATGAGCAGTTCTTC
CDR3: CASREKAGDTNEQFF

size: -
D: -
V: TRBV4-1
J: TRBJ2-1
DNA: TGCGCCAGCAGCCAAGAACCAATAGGCAGTGACTCCTACAATGAGCAGTTCTTC
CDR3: CASSQEPIGSDSYNEQFF

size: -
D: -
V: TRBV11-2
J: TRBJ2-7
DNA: TGTGCCAGCAGTTTAACTGACGCTGCCTACAATCAGTACTTC
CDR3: CASSLTDAAYNQYF

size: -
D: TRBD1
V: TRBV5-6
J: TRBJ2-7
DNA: TGTGCCAGTAGCATGGACGGGACCAGGGGGAAAGAGTACTTC
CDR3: CASSMDGTRGKEYF

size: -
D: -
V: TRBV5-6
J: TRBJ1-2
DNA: TGTGCCAGCAGCTTTGAACCGGGACGGGCATACTATGGCTACACCTTC
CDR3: CASSFEPGRAYYGYTF

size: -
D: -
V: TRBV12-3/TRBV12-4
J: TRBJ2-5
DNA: TGTGCCAGCAGTTTAGATCGAGCGGAAGAGACGCGGTACTTC
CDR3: CASSLDRAEETRYF

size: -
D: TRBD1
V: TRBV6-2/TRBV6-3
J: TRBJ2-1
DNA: TGCGTCAGCAGTTACACGTCCGGGACAGGGGGGTTCTTC
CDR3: CVSSYTSGTGGFF

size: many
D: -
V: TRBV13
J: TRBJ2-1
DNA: TGTGCCAGCAGCTTAGGCCAGGGTCCGTTCTTC
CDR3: CASSLGQGPFF

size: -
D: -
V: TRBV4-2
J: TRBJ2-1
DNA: TGTACCAGCAGCCAAGTACTGGAATTGTTGGGCAATGAGCAGTTCTTC
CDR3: CTSSQVLELLGNEQFF

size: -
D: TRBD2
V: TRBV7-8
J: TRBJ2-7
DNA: TGTACCAGCAGCTTATTTTGCGGGGGGACTAGGGGAAGCGAGCAGTACTTC
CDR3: CTSSLFCGGTRGSEQYF

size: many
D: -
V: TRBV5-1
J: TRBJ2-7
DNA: TGCGCCAGCAGCTTGAAGTGGCCAGCGGGTTTCTACGAGCAGTACTTC
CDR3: CASSLKWPAGFYEQYF

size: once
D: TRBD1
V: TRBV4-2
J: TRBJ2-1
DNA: TGTGCCAGCAGCCTCCCGGGACAGAACTACAACGAGCAGCTCTTC
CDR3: CASSLPGQNYNEQLF

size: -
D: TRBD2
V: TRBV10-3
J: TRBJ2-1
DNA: TGTGCCATCAGAGGGACTAGCGGGGAAACGGCTGAGCATTTCTTC
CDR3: CAIRGTSGETAEHFF

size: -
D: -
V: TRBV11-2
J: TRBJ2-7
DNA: TGTGCCAGCAGCTTAGACTTCGGGAGACCCAGCTCCTATGAACAGTACTTC
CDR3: CASSLDFGRPSSYEQYF

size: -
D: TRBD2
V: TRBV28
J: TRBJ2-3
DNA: TGTACCAGCACCACTGGGGGACTAGACCGACACACAGATACGCAGTATTTT
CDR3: CTSTTGGLDRHTDTQYF

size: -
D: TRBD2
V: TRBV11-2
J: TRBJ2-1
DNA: TGTGCCAGCAGCTCGCGCCCCAGCGGGAAGATCTATGAGCACTCCTTC
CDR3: CASSSRPSGKIYEHSF

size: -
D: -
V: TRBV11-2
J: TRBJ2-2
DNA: -
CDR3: CLCSAGLAVSPAGELFF

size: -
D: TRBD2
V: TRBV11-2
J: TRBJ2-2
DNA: TGTGCCAGCAGCTCAAGCGGGAGGGGTACCGTGGAGCTGTTATTT
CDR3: CASSSSGRGTVELLF

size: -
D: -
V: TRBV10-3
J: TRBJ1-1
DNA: TGTGACATCAGCCTTGAATTGAACACTGAAGCTTTCTTT
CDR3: CDISLELNTEAFF

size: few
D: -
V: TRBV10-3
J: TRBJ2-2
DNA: TGTGCCATCAGGGCGGGACGGAAGAACACCGGGGAGCTGTTTTTT
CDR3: CAIRAGRKNTGELFF

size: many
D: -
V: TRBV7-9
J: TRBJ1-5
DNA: TGTGCCAGCAGCAACACGGAGATCCAGCCCCAGCATTTT
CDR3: CASSNTEIQPQHF

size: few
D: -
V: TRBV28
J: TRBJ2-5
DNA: TGTGCCAGCAGTTTCGGACAGTTGGAGACCCAGTACTTC
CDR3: CASSFGQLETQYF

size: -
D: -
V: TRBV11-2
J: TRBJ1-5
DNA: TGTGCCAGCAGTCTGTCCCGGGACTGGAGGTCTGGCAATCAGCCCCAGCATTTT
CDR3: CASSLSRDWRSGNQPQHF

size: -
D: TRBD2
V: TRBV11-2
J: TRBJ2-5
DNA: TGTGCCAGCAGCGACCTCGGGACTAACGGGACCGAGGCCCAGTACTTC
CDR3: CASSDLGTNGTEAQYF

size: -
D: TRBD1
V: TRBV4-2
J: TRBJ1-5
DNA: TGTGCCAGCAGCCAAGATTGGGGACAGGTCGGCCAGCCCCAGCATTTT
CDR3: CASSQDWGQVGQPQHF

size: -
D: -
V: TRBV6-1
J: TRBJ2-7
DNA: TGTGTCAGCAGTGAAGCGCTCGGTGAGCAGTACTTC
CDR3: CVSSEALGEQYF

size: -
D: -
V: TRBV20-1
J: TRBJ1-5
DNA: TGCAGTGCTAGTGGAGGATCCTACAATCAGCCCCAGCATTTT
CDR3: CSASGGSYNQPQHF

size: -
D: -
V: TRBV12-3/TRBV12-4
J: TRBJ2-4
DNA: TGTGCCATCGGGCCTCGGACAGAAATAGCCAAAAACATTCAGTACTTC
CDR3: CAIGPRTEIAKNIQYF

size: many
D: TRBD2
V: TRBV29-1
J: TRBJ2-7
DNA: TGCAGCGTCACATCCGGGCCTAGCGGGAGTGGATCCGAGCAGTACTTC
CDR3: CSVTSGPSGSGSEQYF

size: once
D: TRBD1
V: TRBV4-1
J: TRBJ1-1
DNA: TGCGCCATCAGCCAAGCGGGACAGGGCGTCATGATCACTGAAGCTTTCTTT
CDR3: CAISQAGQGVMITEAFF

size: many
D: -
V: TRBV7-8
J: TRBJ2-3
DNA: TGTGCCAGCAGCTTAGTTGGTGGCTATAGCACAGATACGCAGTATTTT
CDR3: CASSLVGGYSTDTQYF

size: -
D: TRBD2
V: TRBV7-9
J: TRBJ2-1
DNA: TGTGCCAGCAGCTCTGCGGGAGGACCAAGTGAGCAGTTCTTC
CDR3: CASSSAGGPSEQFF

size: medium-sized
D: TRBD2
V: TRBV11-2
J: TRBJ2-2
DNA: TGTGCCAGCAGCCCGGGAGGGGGACTAGCGGGTCTTAACACCGGGGAGCTGTTTTTT
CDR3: CASSPGGGLAGLNTGELFF